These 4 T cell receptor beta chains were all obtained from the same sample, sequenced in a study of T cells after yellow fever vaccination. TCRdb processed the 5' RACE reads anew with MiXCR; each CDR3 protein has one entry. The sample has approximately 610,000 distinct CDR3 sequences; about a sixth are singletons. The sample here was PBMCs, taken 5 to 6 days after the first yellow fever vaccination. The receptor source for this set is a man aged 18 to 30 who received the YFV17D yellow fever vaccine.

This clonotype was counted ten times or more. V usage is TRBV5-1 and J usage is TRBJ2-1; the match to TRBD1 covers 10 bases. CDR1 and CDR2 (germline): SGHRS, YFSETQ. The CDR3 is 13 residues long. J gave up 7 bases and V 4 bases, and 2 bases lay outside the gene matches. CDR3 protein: CASSRDRGNEQFF. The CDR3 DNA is TGCGCCAGCAGCCGGGACAGGGGAAATGAGCAGTTCTTC.

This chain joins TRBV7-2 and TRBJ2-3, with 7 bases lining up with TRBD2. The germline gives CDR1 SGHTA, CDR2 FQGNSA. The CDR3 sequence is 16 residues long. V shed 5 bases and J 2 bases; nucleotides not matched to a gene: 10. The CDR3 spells CASSPGGAGNTDTQYF. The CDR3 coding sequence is TGTGCCAGCAGCCCGGGGGGAGCGGGGAACACAGATACGCAGTATTTT.

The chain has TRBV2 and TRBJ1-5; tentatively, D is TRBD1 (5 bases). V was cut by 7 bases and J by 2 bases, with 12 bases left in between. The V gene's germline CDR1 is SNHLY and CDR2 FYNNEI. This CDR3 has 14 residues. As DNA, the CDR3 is TGTGCCAGCAACCCCAGGGTCGGCAATCAGCCCCAGCATTTT. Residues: CASNPRVGNQPQHF.

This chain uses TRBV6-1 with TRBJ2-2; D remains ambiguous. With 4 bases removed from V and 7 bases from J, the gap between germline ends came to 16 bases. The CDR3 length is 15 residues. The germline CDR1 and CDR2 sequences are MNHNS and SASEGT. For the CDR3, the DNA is TGTGCCAGCAGTGCCCGAGGCGTCGACCACGGGGAGCTGTTTTTT. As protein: CASSARGVDHGELFF.